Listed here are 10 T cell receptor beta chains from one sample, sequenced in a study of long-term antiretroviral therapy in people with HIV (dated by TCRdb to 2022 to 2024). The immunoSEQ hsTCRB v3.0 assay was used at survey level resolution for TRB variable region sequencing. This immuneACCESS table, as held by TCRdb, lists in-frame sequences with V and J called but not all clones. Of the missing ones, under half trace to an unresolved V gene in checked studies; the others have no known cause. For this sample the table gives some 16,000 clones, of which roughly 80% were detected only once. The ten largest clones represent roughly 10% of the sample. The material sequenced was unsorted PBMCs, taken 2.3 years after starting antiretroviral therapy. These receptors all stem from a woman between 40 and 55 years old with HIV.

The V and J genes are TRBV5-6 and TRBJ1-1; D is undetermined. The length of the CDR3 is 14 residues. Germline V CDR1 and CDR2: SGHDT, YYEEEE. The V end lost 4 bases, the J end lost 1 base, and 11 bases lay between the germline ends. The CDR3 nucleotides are TGTGCCAGCAGCCCGATAACAGAGAACACTGAAGCTTTCTTT. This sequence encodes CASSPITENTEAFF.

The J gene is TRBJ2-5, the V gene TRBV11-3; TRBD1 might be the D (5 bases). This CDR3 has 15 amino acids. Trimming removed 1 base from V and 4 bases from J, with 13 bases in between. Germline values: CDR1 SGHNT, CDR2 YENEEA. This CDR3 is CASSLGQNNRETQYF. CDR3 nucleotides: TGTGCCAGCAGCTTAGGACAGAATAACAGAGAGACCCAGTACTTC.

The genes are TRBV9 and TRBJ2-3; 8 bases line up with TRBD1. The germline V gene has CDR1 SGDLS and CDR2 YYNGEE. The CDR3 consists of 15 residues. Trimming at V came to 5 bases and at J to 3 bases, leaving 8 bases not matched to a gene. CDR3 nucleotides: TGTGCCAGCAGTGTGCAGGGGGCCTGGACAGATACGCAGTATTTT. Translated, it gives CASSVQGAWTDTQYF.

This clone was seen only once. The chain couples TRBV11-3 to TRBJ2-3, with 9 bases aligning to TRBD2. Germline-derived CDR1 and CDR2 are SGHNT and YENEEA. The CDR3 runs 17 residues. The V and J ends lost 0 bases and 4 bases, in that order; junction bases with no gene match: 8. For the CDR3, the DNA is TGTGCCAGCAGCTTAGAGGCGGGGGGGCGTCCCTCAGATACGCAGTATTTT. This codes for CASSLEAGGRPSDTQYF.

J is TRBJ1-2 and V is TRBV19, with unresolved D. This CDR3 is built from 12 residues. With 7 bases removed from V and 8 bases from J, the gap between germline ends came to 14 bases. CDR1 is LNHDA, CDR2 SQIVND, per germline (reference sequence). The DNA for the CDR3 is TGTGCCAGTACCACCCTCTTTGGAGGCTACACCTTC. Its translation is CASTTLFGGYTF.

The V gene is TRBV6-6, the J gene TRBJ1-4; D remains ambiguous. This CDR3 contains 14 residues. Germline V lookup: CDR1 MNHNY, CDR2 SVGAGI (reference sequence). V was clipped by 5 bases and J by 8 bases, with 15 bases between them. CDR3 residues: CASSHAGFDEKLFF. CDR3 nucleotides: TGTGCCAGCAGTCACGCGGGGTTCGACGAAAAACTGTTTTTT.

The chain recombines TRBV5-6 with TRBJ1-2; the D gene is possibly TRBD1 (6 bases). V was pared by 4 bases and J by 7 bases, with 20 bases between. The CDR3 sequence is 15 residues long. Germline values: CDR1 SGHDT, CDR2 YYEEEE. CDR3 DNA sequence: TGTGCCAGCAGCAATTTGGACAGACCGACGGCTGGCTACACCTTC. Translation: CASSNLDRPTAGYTF.

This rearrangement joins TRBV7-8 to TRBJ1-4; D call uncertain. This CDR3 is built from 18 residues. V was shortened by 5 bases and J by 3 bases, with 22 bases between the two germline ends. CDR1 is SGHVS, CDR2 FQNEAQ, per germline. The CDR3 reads CASSIVRRGLQANEKLFF. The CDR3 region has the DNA TGTGCCAGCAGCATTGTTCGTCGGGGTCTACAAGCTAATGAAAAACTGTTTTTT.

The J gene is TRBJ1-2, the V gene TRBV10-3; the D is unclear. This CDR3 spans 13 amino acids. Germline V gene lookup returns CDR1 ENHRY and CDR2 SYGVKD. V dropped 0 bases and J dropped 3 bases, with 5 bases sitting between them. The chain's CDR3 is CAISESAHYGYTF. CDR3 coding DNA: TGTGCCATCAGTGAGTCCGCGCACTATGGCTACACCTTC.

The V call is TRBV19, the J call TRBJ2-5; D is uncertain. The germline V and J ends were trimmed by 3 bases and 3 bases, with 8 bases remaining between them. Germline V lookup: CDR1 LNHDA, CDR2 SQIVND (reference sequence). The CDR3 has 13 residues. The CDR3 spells CASSMVAKETQYF. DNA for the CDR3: TGTGCCAGTAGTATGGTGGCTAAAGAGACCCAGTACTTC.